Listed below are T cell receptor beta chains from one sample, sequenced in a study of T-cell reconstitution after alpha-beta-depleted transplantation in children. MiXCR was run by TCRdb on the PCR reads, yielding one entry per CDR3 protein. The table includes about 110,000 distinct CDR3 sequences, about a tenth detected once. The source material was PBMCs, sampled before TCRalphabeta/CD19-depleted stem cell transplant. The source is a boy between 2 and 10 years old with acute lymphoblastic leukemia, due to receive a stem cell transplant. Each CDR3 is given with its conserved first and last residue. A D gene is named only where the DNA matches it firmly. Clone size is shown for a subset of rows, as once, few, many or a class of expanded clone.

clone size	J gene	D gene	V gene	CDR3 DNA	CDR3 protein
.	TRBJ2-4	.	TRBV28	TGTGCCAGCAGTTCCCCCGCGATAGCGATGGACAAAAACATTCAGTACTTC	CASSSPAIAMDKNIQYF
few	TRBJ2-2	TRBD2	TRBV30	TGTGCCTGGAGTGTTTTCGGGAGGGCCGGGATCGGGGAGCTGTTTTTT	CAWSVFGRAGIGELFF
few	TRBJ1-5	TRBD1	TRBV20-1	TGCAGTGCGAATCCTGGACAGGACAATCAGCCCCAGCATTTT	CSANPGQDNQPQHF
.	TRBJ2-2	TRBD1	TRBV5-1	TGCGCCAGCAGTCCCGGACAGGGTCGAACCGGGGAGCTGTTTTTT	CASSPGQGRTGELFF
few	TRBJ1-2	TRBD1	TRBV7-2	TGTGCCAGCAGCCCGGACAGGGCCAGAGGCTACACCTTC	CASSPDRARGYTF
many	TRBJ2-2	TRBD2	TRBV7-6	TGTGCCAGCAGCCCTCGCACTAGCGGGAGGGCCTCCGGGGAGCTGTTTTTT	CASSPRTSGRASGELFF
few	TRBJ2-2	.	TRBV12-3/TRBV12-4	TGTGCCAGCAGTTCCCGCGACAAACAGGGTTCCGGGGAGCTGTTTTTT	CASSSRDKQGSGELFF
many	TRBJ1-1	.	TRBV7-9	TGTGCCAGCAGCCCAGTGGGGGCTCTGAACACTGAAGCTTTCTTT	CASSPVGALNTEAFF
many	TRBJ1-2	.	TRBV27	TGTGCCAGCAGGGGGGGCGGAGACTATGGCTACACCTTC	CASRGGGDYGYTF
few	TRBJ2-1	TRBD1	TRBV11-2	TGTGCCAGCAGTTTGACCCGGGACAGCTCCTACAATGAGCAGTTCTTC	CASSLTRDSSYNEQFF
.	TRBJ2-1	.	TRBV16	TGTGCCAGCAGCCATGGGACGTCGTGGGATGAGCAGTTCTTC	CASSHGTSWDEQFF
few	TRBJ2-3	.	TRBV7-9	TGTGCCAGCAGTGGTACCGGGCCGCAGTATTTT	CASSGTGPQYF
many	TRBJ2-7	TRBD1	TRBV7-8	TGTGCCAGCAGCTTACGGGACAGGGGAGGGGAGCAGTACTTC	CASSLRDRGGEQYF
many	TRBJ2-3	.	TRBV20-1	TGCAGTGCCGCGCGGCTAGTCACAGATACGCAGTATTTT	CSAARLVTDTQYF
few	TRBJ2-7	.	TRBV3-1	TGTGCCAGCAGCTGGGACACCACCTACGAGCAGTACTTC	CASSWDTTYEQYF
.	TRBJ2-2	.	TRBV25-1	TGTGCCAGCAGTGGAAAGTACCGCACCGGGGAGCTGTTTTTT	CASSGKYRTGELFF
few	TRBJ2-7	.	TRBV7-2	TGTGCCAGCAGCTTAGGAAGCGCTATGAGGGAGCAGTACTTC	CASSLGSAMREQYF
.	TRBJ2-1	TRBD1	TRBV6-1	TGTGCCAGCAGTGTACCGCGCGACAGGGGGTGGAGCGCAAACTACAATGAGCAGTTCTTC	CASSVPRDRGWSANYNEQFF
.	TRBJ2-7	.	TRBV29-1	TGCAGCGTCGCTCAGGGGAGGGCGGGTATAGGGTACGAGCAGTACTTC	CSVAQGRAGIGYEQYF
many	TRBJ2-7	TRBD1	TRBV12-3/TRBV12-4	TGTGCCAGCAGTCCTTCCCTAGGGACAGGGTCCTCCTACGAGCAGTACTTC	CASSPSLGTGSSYEQYF
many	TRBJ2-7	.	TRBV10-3	TGTGCCATCAGTGAGTCGAGAGCACCGTCCTACGAGCAGTACTTC	CAISESRAPSYEQYF
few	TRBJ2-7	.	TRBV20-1	TGCAGTGCTAGCAGGGATGGGGCCTACGAGCAGTACTTC	CSASRDGAYEQYF
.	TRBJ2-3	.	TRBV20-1	TGCAGTGCTAGGGTCCCGAAGGCGCCTAGCACAGATACGCAGTATTTT	CSARVPKAPSTDTQYF
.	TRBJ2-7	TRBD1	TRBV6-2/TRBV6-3	TGTGCCAGCAAACGGGACAGCTCAAACTCCTACGAGCAGTACTTC	CASKRDSSNSYEQYF
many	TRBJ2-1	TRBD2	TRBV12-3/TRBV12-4	TGTGCCAGCAGGAGAGGTAGCGGGAAAGGTAGTGAGCAGTTCTTC	CASRRGSGKGSEQFF
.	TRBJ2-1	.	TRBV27	TGTGCCAGCAGGGGTGAGGTCTACAATGAGCAGTTCTTC	CASRGEVYNEQFF
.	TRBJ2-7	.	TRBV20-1	TGCAGTGCTAGAGATCTCAGCGGGCGAGTCTACGAGCAGTACTTC	CSARDLSGRVYEQYF
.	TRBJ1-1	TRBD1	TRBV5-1	TGCGCCAGCAGACTGGACAGGGGGCGATTGAACACTGAAGCTTTCTTT	CASRLDRGRLNTEAFF
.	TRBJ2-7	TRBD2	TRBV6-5	TGTGCCAGCAGTTACTCTTCCCTAGCGGGAGCCTACGAGCAGTACTTC	CASSYSSLAGAYEQYF
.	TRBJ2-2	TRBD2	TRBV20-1	TGCAGTGCTAGAGCGGGGACTAGCGGGAGTGGGACCGGGGAGCTGTTTTTT	CSARAGTSGSGTGELFF
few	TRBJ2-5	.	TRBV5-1	TGCGCCAGCAGCTTATACAGCACCCGACCCACGTCGAAAGAGACCCAGTACTTC	CASSLYSTRPTSKETQYF
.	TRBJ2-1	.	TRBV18	TGTGCCAGCTCTCCGGGGGAGGAGCAGTTCTTC	CASSPGEEQFF
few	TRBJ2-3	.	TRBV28	TGTGCCAGCAGTGTCCATAGCATACCAGATACGCAGTATTTT	CASSVHSIPDTQYF
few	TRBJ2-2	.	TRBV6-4	TGTGCCAGCAGTCGACACTACCCCCACAGTAGGAGGAACACCGGGGAGCTGTTTTTT	CASSRHYPHSRRNTGELFF
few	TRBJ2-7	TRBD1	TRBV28	TGTGCCAGCCATGGGGGACAGGGATCCGTACAAGGCGAGCAGTACTTC	CASHGGQGSVQGEQYF
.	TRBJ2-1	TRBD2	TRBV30	TGTGCCTGGAGCGTGGGGCTAGCGGGAACTGATGAGCAGTTCTTC	CAWSVGLAGTDEQFF
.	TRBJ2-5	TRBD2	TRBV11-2	TGTGCCAGCAGCCTAATTAACAGCGGGAGGACCTCCTTC	CASSLINSGRTSF
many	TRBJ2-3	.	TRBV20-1	TGCAGTGCTCCCCCCGAAGGGTTCACAGATACGCAGTATTTT	CSAPPEGFTDTQYF
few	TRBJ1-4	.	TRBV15	TGTGCCACCAGCAGAGATCTGACTCCAGGTGCAACTAATGAAAAACTGTTTTTT	CATSRDLTPGATNEKLFF
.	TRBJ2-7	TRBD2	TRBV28	TGTGCCAGCAGTTCACCCGGGACTAGCGGCTACGAGCAGTACTTC	CASSSPGTSGYEQYF
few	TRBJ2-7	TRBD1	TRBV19	TGTGCCAGTAGTGGGGGGACAGGGGGCCGCTACGAGCAGTACTTC	CASSGGTGGRYEQYF
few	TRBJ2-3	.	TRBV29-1	TGCAGCGCCAAAGCCAGGGCATCGACAGATACGCAGTATTTT	CSAKARASTDTQYF
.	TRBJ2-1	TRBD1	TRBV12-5	TGTGCTAGTGGTACTGGACAGGGTAAGAATGAGCAGTTCTTC	CASGTGQGKNEQFF
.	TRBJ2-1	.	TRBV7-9	TGTGCCAGCAGCCCGGACGACTACAATGAGCAGTTCTTC	CASSPDDYNEQFF
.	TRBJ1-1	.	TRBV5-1	TGCGCCAGCAGCCCCTTGGGTCGGAACGTGCGTTACGAAGCTTTCTTT	CASSPLGRNVRYEAFF
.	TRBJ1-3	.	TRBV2	TGTGCCAGCAGGGCGGGTCCCACCATATATTTT	CASRAGPTIYF
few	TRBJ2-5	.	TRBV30	TGTGCCTGGAGTGTACTAGAGACCCAGTACTTC	CAWSVLETQYF
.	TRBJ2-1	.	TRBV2	TGTGCCAGCACCTCTTACCGCGCAGTAGGGGGCAATGAGCAGTTCTTC	CASTSYRAVGGNEQFF